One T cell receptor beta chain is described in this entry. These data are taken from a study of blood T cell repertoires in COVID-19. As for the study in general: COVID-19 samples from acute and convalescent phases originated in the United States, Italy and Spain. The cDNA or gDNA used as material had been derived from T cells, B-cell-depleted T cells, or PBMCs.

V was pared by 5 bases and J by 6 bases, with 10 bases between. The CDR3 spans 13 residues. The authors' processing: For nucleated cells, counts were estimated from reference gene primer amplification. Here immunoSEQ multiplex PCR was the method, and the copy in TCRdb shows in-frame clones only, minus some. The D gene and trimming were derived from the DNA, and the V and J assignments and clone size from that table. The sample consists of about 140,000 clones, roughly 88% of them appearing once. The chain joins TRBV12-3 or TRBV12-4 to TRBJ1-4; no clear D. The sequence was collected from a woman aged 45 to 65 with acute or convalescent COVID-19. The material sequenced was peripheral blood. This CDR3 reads CASSPSGDEKLFF. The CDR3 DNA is TGTGCCAGCAGTCCCAGTGGAGATGAAAAACTGTTTTTT.